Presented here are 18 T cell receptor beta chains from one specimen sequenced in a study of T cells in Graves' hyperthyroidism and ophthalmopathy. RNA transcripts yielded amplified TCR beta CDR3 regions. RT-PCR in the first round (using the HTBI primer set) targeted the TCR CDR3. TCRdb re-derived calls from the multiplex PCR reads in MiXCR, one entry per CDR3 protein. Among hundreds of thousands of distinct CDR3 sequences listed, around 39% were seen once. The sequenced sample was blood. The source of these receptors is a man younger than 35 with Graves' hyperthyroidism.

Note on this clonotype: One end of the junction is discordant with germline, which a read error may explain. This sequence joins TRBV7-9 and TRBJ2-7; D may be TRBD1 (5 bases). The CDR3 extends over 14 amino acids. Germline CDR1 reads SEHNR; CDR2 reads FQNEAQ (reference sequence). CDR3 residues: CASSPDSYSYEQYF. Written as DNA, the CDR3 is TGCGCCAGCTCGCCCGACAGTTACTCCTACGAGCAGTACTTC. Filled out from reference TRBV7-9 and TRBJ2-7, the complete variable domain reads DTGVSQNPRHKITKRGQNVTFRCDPISEHNRLYWYRQTLGQGPEFLTYFQNEAQLEKSRLLSDRFSAERPKGSFSTLEIQRTEQGDSAMYLCASSPDSYSYEQYFGPGTRLTVT.

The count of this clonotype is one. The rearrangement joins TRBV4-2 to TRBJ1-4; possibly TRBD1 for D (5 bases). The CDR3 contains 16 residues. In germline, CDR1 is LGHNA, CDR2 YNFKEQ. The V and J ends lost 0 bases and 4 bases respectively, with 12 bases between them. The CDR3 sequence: CASSQDRRGYNEKLFF. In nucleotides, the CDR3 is TGTGCCAGCAGCCAAGATCGACGGGGGTATAATGAAAAACTGTTTTTT.

The CDR3 sequence: CASSPSQGAEAFF. CDR3 DNA sequence: TGTGCCAGCTCACCTTCACAGGGGGCTGAAGCTTTCTTT. The chain couples TRBV18 to TRBJ1-1, with TRBD1 matching over 8 bases. The junction had 3 bases not matched to a gene; V was cut back by 3 bases and J by 6 bases. Germline assignment: CDR1 KGHSH and CDR2 LQKENI. The CDR3 totals 13 residues.

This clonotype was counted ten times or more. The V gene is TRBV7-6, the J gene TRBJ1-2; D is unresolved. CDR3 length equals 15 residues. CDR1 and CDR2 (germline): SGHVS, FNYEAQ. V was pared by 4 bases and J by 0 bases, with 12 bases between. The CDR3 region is CASSYRTDSNYGYTF. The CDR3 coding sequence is TGTGCCAGCAGCTACCGGACGGATTCTAACTATGGCTACACCTTC.

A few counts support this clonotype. This CDR3 reads CASSVSVANTGELFF. The CDR3 DNA sequence: TGTGCCAGCAGCGTGTCTGTTGCGAACACCGGGGAGCTGTTTTTT. This chain connects TRBV9 to TRBJ2-2; no reliable D call. The V and J ends lost 2 bases and 0 bases respectively, with 8 bases between them. The CDR3 length is 15 residues. Germline V CDR1 and CDR2: SGDLS, YYNGEE.

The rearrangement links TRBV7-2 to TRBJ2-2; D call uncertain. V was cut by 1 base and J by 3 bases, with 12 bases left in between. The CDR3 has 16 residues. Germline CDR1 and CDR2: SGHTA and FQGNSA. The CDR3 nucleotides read TGTGCCAGCAGCTTAGGGCTCCCCAAGTACACCGGGGAGCTGTTTTTT. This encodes CASSLGLPKYTGELFF.

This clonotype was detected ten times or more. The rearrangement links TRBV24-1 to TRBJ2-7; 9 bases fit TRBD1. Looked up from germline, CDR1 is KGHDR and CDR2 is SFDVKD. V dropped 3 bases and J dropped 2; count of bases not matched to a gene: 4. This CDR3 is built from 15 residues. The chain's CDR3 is CATSDGQGPPYEQYF. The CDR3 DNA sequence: TGTGCCACCAGTGATGGACAGGGGCCCCCCTACGAGCAGTACTTC.

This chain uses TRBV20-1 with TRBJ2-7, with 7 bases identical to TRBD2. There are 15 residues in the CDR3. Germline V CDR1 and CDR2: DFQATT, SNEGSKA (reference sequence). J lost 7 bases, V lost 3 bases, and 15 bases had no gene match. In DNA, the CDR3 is TGCAGTGCTAGTAGTTGTAGGCGGGAGAGTTGTGAGCAGTACTTC. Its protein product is CSASSCRRESCEQYF.

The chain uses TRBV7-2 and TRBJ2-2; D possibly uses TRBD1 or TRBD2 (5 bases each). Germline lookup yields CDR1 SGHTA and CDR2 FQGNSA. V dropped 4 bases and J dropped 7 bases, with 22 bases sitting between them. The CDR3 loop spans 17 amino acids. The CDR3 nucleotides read TGTGCCAGCAGCTGGTCCGGGACCCATCATCCCCGCGGGGAGCTGTTTTTT. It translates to CASSWSGTHHPRGELFF.

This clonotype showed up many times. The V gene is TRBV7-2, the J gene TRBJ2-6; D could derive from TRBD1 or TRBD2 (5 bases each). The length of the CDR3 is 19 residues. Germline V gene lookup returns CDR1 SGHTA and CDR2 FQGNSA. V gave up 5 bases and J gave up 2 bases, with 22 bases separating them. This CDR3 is CASSPGYGTDRTGANVLTF. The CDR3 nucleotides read TGTGCCAGCAGCCCGGGATACGGGACGGACCGGACTGGGGCCAACGTCCTGACTTTC.

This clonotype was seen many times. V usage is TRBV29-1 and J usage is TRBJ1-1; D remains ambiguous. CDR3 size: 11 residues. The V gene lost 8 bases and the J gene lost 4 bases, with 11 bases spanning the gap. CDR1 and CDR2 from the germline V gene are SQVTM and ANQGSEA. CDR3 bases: TGCAGCCTCGGGGTGGGCACTGAAGCTTTCTTT. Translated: CSLGVGTEAFF. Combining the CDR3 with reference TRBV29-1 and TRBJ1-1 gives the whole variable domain SAVISQKPSRDICQRGTSLTIQCQVDSQVTMMFWYRQQPGQSLTLIATANQGSEATYESGFVIDKFPISRPNLTFSTLTVSNMSPEDSSIYLCSLGVGTEAFFGQGTRLTVV.

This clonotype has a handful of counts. The CDR3 here is CASSPRGESNSPLHF. DNA of the CDR3: TGCGCCAGCAGCCCCCGTGGGGAATCGAATTCACCCCTCCACTTT. The chain has TRBV5-1 and TRBJ1-6, with D unclear. This CDR3 comprises 15 residues. V was pared by 4 bases and J by 7 bases, with 15 bases between. Germline loops: CDR1 SGHRS, CDR2 YFSETQ. Variable domain in full (rest from reference TRBV5-1 and TRBJ1-6): KAGVTQTPRYLIKTRGQQVTLSCSPISGHRSVSWYQQTPGQGLQFLFEYFSETQRNKGNFPGRFSGRQFSNSRSEMNVSTLELGDSALYLCASSPRGESNSPLHFGNGTRLTVT.

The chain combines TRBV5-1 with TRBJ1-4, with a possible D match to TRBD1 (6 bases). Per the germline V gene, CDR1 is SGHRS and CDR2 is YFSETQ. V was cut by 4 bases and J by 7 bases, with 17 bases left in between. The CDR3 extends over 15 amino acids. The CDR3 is CASSPGPGAREKLFF. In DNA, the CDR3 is TGCGCCAGCAGCCCCGGCCCGGGGGCGCGTGAAAAACTGTTTTTT.

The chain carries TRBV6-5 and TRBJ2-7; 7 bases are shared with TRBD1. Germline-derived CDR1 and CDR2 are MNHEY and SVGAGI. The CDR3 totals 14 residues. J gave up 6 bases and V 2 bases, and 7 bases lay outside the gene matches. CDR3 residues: CASSYVEGGSEQYF. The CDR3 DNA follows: TGTGCCAGCAGTTACGTTGAAGGGGGCTCCGAGCAGTACTTC.

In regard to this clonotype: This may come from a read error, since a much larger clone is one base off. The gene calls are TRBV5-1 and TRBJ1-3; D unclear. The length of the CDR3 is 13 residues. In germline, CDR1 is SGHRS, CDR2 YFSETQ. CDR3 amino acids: CVSSFDGGNTIYF. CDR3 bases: TGCGTCAGCAGCTTCGACGGTGGAAACACCATATATTTT.

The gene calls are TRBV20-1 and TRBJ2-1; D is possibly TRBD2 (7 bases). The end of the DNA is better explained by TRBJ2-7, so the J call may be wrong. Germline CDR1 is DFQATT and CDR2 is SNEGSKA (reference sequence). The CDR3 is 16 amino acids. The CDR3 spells CSAREGGGQKYYEQYF. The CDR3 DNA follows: TGCAGTGCTAGAGAAGGCGGGGGCCAAAAATACTACGAGCAGTACTTC.

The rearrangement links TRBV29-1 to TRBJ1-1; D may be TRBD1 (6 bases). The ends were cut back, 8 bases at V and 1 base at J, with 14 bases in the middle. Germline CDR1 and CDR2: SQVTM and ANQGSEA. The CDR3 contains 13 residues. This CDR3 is CSRERGTNTEAFF. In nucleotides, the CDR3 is TGCAGCAGAGAAAGGGGGACGAACACTGAAGCTTTCTTT.

The CDR3 DNA sequence: TGTGCCAGCAGCTTCCGGGCGTCGGGCTACACCTTC. As protein: CASSFRASGYTF. The chain has TRBV5-5 and TRBJ1-2, with D uncertain. This CDR3 is 12 amino acids long. Trimming took off 2 bases at V and 8 bases at J, with 10 bases between the two ends. In germline, CDR1 is SGHKS, CDR2 YYEKEE (reference sequence).